These T cell receptor beta chains were read from a single sample in a study of CD8+ T cells in alopecia areata. The repertoire was sequenced with immunoSEQ multiplex PCR; TCRdb's copy has only in-frame clones and lacks some. Here the sample spans about 180,000 clones, roughly 63% being singletons. The sample in question was CD4+ T cells sorted from blood, obtained between weeks 55 and 65, from a patient treated with tofacitinib. The receptor set was obtained from a human donor with alopecia areata. Both conserved end residues are trimmed from each CDR3.

>13|TRBJ2-1|TRBV30
AWSRGRLTYNEQF
>15|TRBJ2-3|TRBV10-3
AISEKTSGGAADTQY
>15|TRBJ1-1|TRBV19
ASSFDRLRAMNTEAF
>9|TRBJ1-4|TRBV29-1
SVGVNEKLF
>13|TRBJ2-7|TRBV30
AWSPVDRSSYEQY
>9|TRBJ2-7|TRBV30
AWTTSYEQY
>11|TRBJ2-1|TRBV7-3
ASSLSRDNEQF
>10|TRBJ2-7|TRBV10-3
AIRASDYEQY
>13|TRBJ2-3|TRBV30
AWKRGLARADTQY
>11|TRBJ1-4|TRBV9
ASSQGYNEKLF
>11|TRBJ1-5|TRBV6-5
ASSPGFTQPQH
>9|TRBJ2-3|TRBV20-1
SARPSDTQY
>10|TRBJ1-5|TRBV19
ASSSGQGAQH
>13|TRBJ2-4|TRBV7-2
ASSNPVGLENIQY
>11|TRBJ2-5|TRBV2
ASSEDPPRAQY
>12|TRBJ2-3|TRBV11-3
ASSLVAGLLAQY
>11|TRBJ2-3|TRBV30
ALEAGGQGTQY
>12|TRBJ2-3|TRBV7-3
ASSQDRYTDTQY
>10|TRBJ2-7|TRBV29-1
SVSEISYEQY
>14|TRBJ2-7|TRBV5-1
ASSRDPLSESYEQY
>11|TRBJ1-1|TRBV5-1
ASSLVGVTEAF
>9|TRBJ1-2|TRBV29-1
SVVPGEGYT
>13|TRBJ1-6|TRBV5-1
ASSQRQGHNSPLH
>11|TRBJ1-2|TRBV27
ASSSRGRDGYT
>14|TRBJ2-7|TRBV14
ASSATFGQANFEQY
>12|TRBJ1-6|TRBV9
ASSVDGQDSPLH
>10|TRBJ2-2|TRBV28
ASVGANGELF
>9|TRBJ1-5|TRBV2
ASSPGQPQH
>11|TRBJ1-2|TRBV10-3
AIRAGSTYGYT
>13|TRBJ1-2|TRBV5-6
ASSFPRGSSYGYT
>13|TRBJ1-2|TRBV5-1
ASSLTRAGIYGYT
>12|TRBJ2-5|TRBV4-2
ASSQDGVRETQY
>14|TRBJ2-3|TRBV7-9
ASSLARRAGTDTQY
>12|TRBJ2-4|TRBV5-4
ASSLVDSKNIQY
>11|TRBJ1-1|TRBV15
ATSRSQGFEAF
>11|TRBJ2-5|TRBV15
ATSRDSQETQY
>12|TRBJ1-2|TRBV18
ASSPRAGNLGYT
>10|TRBJ1-1|TRBV9
ASSAGGTEAF
>11|TRBJ1-1|TRBV23-1
ASSLAENTEAF
>11|TRBJ2-2|TRBV30
AWRPLQNGELF
>12|TRBJ2-7|TRBV7-9
ASSLGQGGYEQY
>17|TRBJ1-6|TRBV15
ATSRDPGRQGWQRSPLH
>15|TRBJ2-1|TRBV7-3
ASSSPGRAGSYNEQF
>11|TRBJ2-3|TRBV5-1
ASSAQGTDTQY
>12|TRBJ2-7|TRBV7-3
ASSLRQGSHEQY
>12|TRBJ1-2|TRBV29-1
SVVPGQPSYGYT
>11|TRBJ2-7|TRBV7-2
ASSLVVAYEQY
>14|TRBJ2-3|TRBV28
ASSSLSSGFTDTQY
>11|TRBJ2-5|TRBV9
ASSVQSQETQY
>10|TRBJ1-6|TRBV2
ASTGGDSPLH
>13|TRBJ1-6|TRBV29-1
SIKTGTGEGSPLH
>16|TRBJ1-5|TRBV23-1
ASSQSLGNLICNQPQH